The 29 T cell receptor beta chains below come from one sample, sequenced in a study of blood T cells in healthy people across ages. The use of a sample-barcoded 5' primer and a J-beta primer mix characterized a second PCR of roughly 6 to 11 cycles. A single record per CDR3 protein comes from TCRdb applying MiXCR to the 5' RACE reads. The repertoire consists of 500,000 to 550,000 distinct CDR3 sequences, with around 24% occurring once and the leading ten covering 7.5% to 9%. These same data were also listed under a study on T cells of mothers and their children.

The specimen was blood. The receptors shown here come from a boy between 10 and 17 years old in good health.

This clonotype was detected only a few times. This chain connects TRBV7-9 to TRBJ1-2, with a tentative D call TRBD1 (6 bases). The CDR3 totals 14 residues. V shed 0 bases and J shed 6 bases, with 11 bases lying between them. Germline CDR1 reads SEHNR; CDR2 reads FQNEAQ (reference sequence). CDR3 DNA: TGTGCCAGCAGCTTAGCACAGGGCGGTGATGGCTACACCTTC. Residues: CASSLAQGGDGYTF.

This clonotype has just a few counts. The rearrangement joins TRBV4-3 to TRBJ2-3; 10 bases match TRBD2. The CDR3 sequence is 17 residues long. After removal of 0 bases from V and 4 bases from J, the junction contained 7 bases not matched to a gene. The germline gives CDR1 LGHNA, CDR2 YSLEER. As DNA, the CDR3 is TGCGCCAGCAGCCAAGAATGGTCTAGCGGGGGTTCAGATACGCAGTATTTT. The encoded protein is CASSQEWSSGGSDTQYF.

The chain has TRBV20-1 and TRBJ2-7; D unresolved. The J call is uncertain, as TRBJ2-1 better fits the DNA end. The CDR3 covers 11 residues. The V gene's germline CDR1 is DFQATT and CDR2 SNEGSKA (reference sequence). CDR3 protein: CSARYSTEQFF. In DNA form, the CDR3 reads TGCAGTGCTAGGTATTCCACTGAGCAGTTCTTC.

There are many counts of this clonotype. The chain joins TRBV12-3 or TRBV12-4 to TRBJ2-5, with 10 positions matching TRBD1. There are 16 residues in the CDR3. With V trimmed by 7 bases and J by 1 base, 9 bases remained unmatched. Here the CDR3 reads CASTPTGTGAQETQYF. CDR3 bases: TGTGCCAGCACCCCCACCGGGACAGGGGCCCAAGAGACCCAGTACTTC.

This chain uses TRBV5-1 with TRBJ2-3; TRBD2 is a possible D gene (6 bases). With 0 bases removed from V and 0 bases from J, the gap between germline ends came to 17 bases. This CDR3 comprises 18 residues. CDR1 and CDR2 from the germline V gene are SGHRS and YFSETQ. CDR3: CASSLDYEGRSSTDTQYF. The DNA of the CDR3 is TGCGCCAGCAGCTTGGATTATGAGGGGAGGTCTAGCACAGATACGCAGTATTTT.

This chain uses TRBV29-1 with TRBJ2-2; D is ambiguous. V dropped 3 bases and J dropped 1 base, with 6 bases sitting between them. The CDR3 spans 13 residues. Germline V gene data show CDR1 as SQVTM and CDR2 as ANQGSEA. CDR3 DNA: TGCAGCGTTGATACGAAGAACACCGGGGAGCTGTTTTTT. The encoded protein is CSVDTKNTGELFF.

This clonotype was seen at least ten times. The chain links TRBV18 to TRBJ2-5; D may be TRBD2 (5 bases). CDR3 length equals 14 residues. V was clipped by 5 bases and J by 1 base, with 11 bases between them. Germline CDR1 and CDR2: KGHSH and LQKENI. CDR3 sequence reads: CASSSGLGQETQYF. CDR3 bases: TGTGCCAGCTCATCCGGACTGGGCCAAGAGACCCAGTACTTC.

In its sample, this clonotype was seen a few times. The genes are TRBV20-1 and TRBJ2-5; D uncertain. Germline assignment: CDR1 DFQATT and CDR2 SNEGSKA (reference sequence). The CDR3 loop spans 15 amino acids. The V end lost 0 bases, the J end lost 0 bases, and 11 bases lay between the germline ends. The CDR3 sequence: CSARDFYGYQETQYF. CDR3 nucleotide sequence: TGCAGTGCTAGAGATTTTTACGGGTACCAAGAGACCCAGTACTTC.

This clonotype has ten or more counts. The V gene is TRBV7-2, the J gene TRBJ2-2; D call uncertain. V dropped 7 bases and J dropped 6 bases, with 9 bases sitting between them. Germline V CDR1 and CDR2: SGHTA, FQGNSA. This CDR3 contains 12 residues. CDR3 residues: CASKYSPGELFF. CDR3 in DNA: TGTGCCAGCAAATATTCCCCCGGGGAGCTGTTTTTT.

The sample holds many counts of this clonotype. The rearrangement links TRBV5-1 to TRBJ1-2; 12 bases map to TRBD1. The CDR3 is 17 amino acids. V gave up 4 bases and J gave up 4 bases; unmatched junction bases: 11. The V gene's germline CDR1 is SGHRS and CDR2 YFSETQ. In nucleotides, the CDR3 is TGCGCCAGCAGCCCTGAGCTGCCGGGACAGGGGGCCTATGGCTACACCTTC. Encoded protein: CASSPELPGQGAYGYTF.

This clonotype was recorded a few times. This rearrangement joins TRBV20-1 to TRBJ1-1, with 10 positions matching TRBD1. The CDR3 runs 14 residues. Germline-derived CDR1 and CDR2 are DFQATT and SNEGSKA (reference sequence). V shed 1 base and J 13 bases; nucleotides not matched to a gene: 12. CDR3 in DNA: TGCAGTGCTAGAGGGCCCGGACAGGGGGAGTTCGGTTTCTTT. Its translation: CSARGPGQGEFGFF.

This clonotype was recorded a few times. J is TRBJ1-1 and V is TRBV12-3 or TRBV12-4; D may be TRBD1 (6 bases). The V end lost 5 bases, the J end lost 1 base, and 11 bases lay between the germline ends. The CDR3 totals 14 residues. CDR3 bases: TGTGCCAGCAGTCGGGTGACAGGGAACACTGAAGCTTTCTTT. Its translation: CASSRVTGNTEAFF.

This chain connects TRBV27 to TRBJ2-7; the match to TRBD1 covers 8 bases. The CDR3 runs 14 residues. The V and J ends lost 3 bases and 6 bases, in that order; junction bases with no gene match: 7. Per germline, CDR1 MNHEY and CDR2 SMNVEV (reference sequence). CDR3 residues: CASSLGTGAREQYF. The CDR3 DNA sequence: TGTGCCAGCAGTTTGGGGACAGGTGCCCGCGAGCAGTACTTC.

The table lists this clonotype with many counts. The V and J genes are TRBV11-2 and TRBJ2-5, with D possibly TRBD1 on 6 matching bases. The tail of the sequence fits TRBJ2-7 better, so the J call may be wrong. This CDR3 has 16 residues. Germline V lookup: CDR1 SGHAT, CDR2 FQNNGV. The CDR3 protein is CASSLHPTTQGYEQYF. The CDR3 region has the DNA TGTGCCAGCAGCTTACATCCAACCACTCAGGGGTACGAGCAGTACTTC.

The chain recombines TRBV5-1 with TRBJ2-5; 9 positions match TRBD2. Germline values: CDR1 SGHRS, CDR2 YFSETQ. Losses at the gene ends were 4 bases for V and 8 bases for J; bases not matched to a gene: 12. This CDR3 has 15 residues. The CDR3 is CASSDPTSGQPTQYF. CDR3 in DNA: TGCGCCAGCAGCGACCCGACTAGCGGCCAACCTACCCAGTACTTC.

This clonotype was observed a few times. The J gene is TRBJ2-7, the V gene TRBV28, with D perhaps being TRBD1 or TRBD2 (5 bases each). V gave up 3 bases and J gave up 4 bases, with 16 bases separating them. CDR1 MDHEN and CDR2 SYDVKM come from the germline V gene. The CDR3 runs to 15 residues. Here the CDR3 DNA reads TGTGCCAGCAGTTTGGGGACCCCACCGACGTACGAGCAGTACTTC. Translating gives CASSLGTPPTYEQYF. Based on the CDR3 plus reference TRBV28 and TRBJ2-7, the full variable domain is DVKVTQSSRYLVKRTGEKVFLECVQDMDHENMFWYRQDPGLGLRLIYFSYDVKMKEKGDIPEGYSVSREKKERFSLILESASTNQTSMYLCASSLGTPPTYEQYFGPGTRLTVT.

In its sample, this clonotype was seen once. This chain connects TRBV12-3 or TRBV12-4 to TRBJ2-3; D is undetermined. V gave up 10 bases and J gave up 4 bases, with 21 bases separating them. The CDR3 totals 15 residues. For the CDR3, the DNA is TGTGCCACCTCATTTGGTAGTCCGAGAGCAGATACGCAGTATTTT. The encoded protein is CATSFGSPRADTQYF.

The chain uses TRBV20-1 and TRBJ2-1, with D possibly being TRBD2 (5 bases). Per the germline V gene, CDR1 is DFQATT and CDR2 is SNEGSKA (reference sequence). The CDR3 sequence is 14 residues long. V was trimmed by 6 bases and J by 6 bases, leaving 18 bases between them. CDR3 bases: TGCAGTGCGATAAGCCCCACTAGTAGCAATGAGCAGTTCTTC. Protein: CSAISPTSSNEQFF.

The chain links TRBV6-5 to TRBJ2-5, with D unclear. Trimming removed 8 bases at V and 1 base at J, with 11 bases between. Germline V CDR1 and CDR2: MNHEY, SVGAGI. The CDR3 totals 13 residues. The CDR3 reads CASSNGGQETQYF. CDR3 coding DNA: TGTGCCAGCTCAAACGGCGGCCAAGAGACCCAGTACTTC.

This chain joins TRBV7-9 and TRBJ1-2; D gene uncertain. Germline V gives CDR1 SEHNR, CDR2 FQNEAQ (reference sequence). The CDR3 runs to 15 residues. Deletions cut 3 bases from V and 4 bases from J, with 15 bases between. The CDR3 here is CASSFEWTVLYGYTF. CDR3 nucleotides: TGTGCCAGCAGCTTTGAATGGACGGTCCTCTATGGCTACACCTTC.

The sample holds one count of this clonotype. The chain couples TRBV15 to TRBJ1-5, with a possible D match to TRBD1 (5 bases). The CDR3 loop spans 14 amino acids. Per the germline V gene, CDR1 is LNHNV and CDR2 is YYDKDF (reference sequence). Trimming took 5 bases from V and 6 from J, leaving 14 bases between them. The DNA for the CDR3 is TGTGCCACCAGCCCCACGGGTGGGGGTCAGCCCCAGCATTTT. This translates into CATSPTGGGQPQHF.

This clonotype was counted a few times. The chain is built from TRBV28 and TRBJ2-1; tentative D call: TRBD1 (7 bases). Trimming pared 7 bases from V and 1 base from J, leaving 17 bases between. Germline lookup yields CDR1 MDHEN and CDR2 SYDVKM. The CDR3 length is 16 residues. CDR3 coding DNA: TGTGCCAGCACCGTCGGAGGGGGCGCTTCCTACAATGAGCAGTTCTTC. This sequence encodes CASTVGGGASYNEQFF.

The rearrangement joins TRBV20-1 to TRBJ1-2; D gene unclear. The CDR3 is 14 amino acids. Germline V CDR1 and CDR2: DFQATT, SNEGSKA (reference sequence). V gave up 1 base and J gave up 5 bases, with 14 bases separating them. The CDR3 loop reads CSARVPGPLYGYTF. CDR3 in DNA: TGCAGTGCTAGAGTACCAGGACCCCTTTATGGCTACACCTTC.

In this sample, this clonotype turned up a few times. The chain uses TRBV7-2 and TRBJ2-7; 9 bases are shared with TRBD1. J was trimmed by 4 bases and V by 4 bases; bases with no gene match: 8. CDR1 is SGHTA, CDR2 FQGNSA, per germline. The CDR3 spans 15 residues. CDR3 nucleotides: TGTGCCAGCAGCTCGAGGGACAGGGTAAAGTACGAGCAGTACTTC. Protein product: CASSSRDRVKYEQYF.

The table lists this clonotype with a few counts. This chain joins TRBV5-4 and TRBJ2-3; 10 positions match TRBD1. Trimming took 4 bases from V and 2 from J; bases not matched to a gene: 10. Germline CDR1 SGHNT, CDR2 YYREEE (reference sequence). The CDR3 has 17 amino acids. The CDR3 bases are TGTGCCAGCAGCCCGACAGGGACAGGGGCCATCACAGATACGCAGTATTTT. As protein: CASSPTGTGAITDTQYF.

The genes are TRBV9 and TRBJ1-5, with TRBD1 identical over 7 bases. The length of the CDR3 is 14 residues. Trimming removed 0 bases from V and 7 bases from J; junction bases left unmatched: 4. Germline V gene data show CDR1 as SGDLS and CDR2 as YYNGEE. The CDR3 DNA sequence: TGTGCCAGCAGCGTAGGGGTAGGGGGCCAGCCCCAGCATTTT. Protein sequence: CASSVGVGGQPQHF.

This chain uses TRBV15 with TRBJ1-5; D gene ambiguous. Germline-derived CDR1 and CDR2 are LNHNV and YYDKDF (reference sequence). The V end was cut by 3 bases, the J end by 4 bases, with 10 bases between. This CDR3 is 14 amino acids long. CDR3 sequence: CATSRQTGNQPQHF. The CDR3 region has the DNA TGTGCCACCAGCAGGCAGACGGGGAATCAGCCCCAGCATTTT.

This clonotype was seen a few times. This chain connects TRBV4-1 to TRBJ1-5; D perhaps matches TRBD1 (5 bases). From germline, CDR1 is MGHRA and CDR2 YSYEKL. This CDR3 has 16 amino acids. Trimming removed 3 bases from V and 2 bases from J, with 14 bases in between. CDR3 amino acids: CASSQGRAYGNQPQHF. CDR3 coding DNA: TGCGCCAGCAGCCAGGGCAGGGCTTATGGCAATCAGCCCCAGCATTTT.

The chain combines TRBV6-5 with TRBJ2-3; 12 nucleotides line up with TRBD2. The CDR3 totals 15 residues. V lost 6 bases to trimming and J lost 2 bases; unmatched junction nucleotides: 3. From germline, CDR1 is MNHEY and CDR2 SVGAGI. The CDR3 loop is CASSGLAGFTDTQYF. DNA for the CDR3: TGTGCCAGCAGCGGACTAGCGGGGTTCACAGATACGCAGTATTTT.